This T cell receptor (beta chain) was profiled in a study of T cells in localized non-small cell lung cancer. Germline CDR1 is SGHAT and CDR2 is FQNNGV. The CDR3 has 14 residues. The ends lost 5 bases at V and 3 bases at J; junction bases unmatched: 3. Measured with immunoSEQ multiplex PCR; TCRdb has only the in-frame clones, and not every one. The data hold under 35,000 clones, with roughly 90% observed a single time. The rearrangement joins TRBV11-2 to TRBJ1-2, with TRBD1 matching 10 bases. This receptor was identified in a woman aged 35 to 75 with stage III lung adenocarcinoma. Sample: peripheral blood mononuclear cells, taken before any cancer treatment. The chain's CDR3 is CASSPGTGDYGYTF. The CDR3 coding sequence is TGTGCCAGCAGCCCGGGGACAGGGGACTATGGCTACACCTTC.